This TCR beta chain appears in the sequencing data of a study of breast tumors, draining lymph nodes, adjacent tissues. Study conclusions and caveats: Luminal-like breast cancer showed significantly higher tumor–nontumor repertoire similarity than basal-like.

TCRdb recomputed calls from the multiplex PCR reads with MiXCR, one row per CDR3 protein. The sample gives some 170,000 distinct CDR3 sequences, roughly a third of which show up once; around 3.5% is in the top ten. A word on this clonotype: Its specificity is not known.

Axillary draining lymph nodes of breast cancer patients supplied the node samples. Trimming took off 1 base at V and 3 bases at J, with 10 bases between the two ends. CDR3 length equals 14 residues. Looked up from germline, CDR1 is LGHNA and CDR2 is YNFKEQ. The V gene is TRBV4-2, the J gene TRBJ2-7; D is possibly TRBD2 (5 bases). This clonotype was obtained from a female donor with breast cancer. Some clones in this sample may be carry-over from other donors' samples. The sample was axillary lymph node tissue. CDR3 in DNA: TGTGCCAGCAGCCAAGCAGGACTCGGCTACGAGCAGTACTTC. Its protein is CASSQAGLGYEQYF.